This TCR beta chain was sequenced for a study of vaccination effects on CD4 cells after COVID-19. Study-wide context: Each participant was given two doses of one vaccine (BNT162b2 or mRNA-1273). Study-level findings and limits: Only a few convalescent patients and no early post-infection timepoints featured in the study. Infection- and vaccine-induced clones contracted markedly late after vaccination.

Antigen-specific CD4+ T cell clonotypes were called by their expansion after viral peptide-pool culture in ViraFEST. Isolation of CD4+ T cells took place after less than 12 days of culture. Testing of the vaccine recipients showed negative nucleocapsid antibodies and no prior SARS-CoV-2 infection. Cells had half their medium changed to IL-2 medium on days 3 and 7. This table comes from immunoSEQ multiplex PCR, and its TCRdb copy is limited to in-frame clones, with some not included. This sample has tens of thousands of clones, with 65% to 75% found just once. This clone was detected once. The antigen remains undetermined. CDR1 and CDR2 from the germline V gene are SGHRS and YFSETQ. This CDR3 comprises 14 residues. The V and J ends lost 2 bases and 9 bases respectively, with 15 bases between them.

V gene TRBV5-1 combines with J gene TRBJ2-1, with D possibly being TRBD1 (6 bases). The clonotype was recovered from a human donor who received a COVID-19 vaccine. The source material was CD4+ T cells from PBMCs cultured with SARS-CoV-2 spike peptides, sampled before COVID-19 vaccination. DNA of the CDR3: TGCGCCAGCAGCTTTCAACAGGGTTCCGGTGAGCAGTTCTTC. This gives the protein CASSFQQGSGEQFF. Combining the CDR3 with reference TRBV5-1 and TRBJ2-1 gives the whole variable domain KAGVTQTPRYLIKTRGQQVTLSCSPISGHRSVSWYQQTPGQGLQFLFEYFSETQRNKGNFPGRFSGRQFSNSRSEMNVSTLELGDSALYLCASSFQQGSGEQFFGPGTRLTVL.